The present T cell receptor beta chain was sequenced within a study of blood T cell repertoires in COVID-19. Study-wide context: PBMCs, B-cell-depleted T cells, or T cells provided the cDNA or gDNA that made up the material.

This clone was seen just once. TCRdb's table, derived via immunoSEQ multiplex PCR, lists solely in-frame clones and lacks some. Of around 300,000 clones in the sample, roughly 85% were seen once. The CDR3 extends over 16 amino acids. CDR1 is SGHDN, CDR2 FVKESK, per germline. V lost 4 bases, J lost 1 base, and 7 bases stayed unmatched. The receptor was derived from a human donor in a cohort sampled during active COVID-19. Sequences were obtained from peripheral blood. The rearrangement links TRBV14 to TRBJ1-2, with 9 bases fitting TRBD1. In nucleotides, the CDR3 is TGTGCCAGCAGCCGGCCCGGGACAGGGATTAACTATGGCTACACCTTC. Protein sequence: CASSRPGTGINYGYTF.